This entry lists 6 T cell receptor beta chains sequenced from one sample in a study of blood T cell repertoires in COVID-19. Sequenced by immunoSEQ multiplex PCR; TCRdb stores in-frame clones only, minus some. There are some 140,000 clones in the sample; roughly 78% occur only once, and under 2% lies in the top ten. Sample: peripheral blood. Receptor source: a man older than 75 with acute or convalescent COVID-19.

The rearrangement uses TRBV12-5 and TRBJ1-5; D may be TRBD1 (5 bases). Germline-derived CDR1 and CDR2 are LGHNT and FRNRAP. This CDR3 contains 13 residues. V was trimmed by 1 base and J by 7 bases, leaving 8 bases between them. Written as DNA, the CDR3 is TGTGCTAGTGGTTTGGCCAAGGGGCAGCCCCAGCATTTT. Its translation: CASGLAKGQPQHF. The whole variable domain, remainder taken from reference TRBV12-5 and TRBJ1-5, is DARVTQTPRHKVTEMGQEVTMRCQPILGHNTVFWYRQTMMQGLELLAYFRNRAPLDDSGMPKDRFSAEMPDATLATLKIQPSEPRDSAVYFCASGLAKGQPQHFGDGTRLSIL.

The chain recombines TRBV10-3 with TRBJ2-1; 8 nucleotides match TRBD1. CDR3 size: 13 residues. The V and J ends lost 6 bases and 4 bases, in that order; junction bases with no gene match: 2. CDR1 is ENHRY and CDR2 is SYGVKD in the germline V gene. CDR3 protein: CAIRDRDYNEQFF. DNA of the CDR3: TGTGCCATCAGGGACAGGGATTACAATGAGCAGTTCTTC.

The sample holds one count of this clone. The chain couples TRBV19 to TRBJ2-6; the D gene is possibly TRBD1 (6 bases). The CDR3 runs 16 residues. Trimming removed 6 bases at V and 1 base at J, with 13 bases between. Germline V gene data show CDR1 as LNHDA and CDR2 as SQIVND (reference sequence). CDR3 nucleotide sequence: TGTGCCAGTAGCGGAACAGGGATTTCTGGGGCCAACGTCCTGACTTTC. Its protein product is CASSGTGISGANVLTF.

The genes are TRBV5-1 and TRBJ2-5; no reliable D call. The CDR3 length is 13 residues. Germline loops: CDR1 SGHRS, CDR2 YFSETQ. The V gene lost 1 base and the J gene lost 5 bases, with 9 bases spanning the gap. Here the CDR3 DNA reads TGCGCCAGCAGCTTGACTCCTTGGGAGACCCAGTACTTC. It specifies CASSLTPWETQYF.

The V call is TRBV27, the J call TRBJ2-3, with a tentative D call TRBD2 (7 bases). This CDR3 spans 16 amino acids. Germline values: CDR1 MNHEY, CDR2 SMNVEV (reference sequence). Between the trimmed V and J ends, which lost 7 bases and 2 bases, there was a span of 19 bases. The CDR3 loop reads CASTPAGGGNTDTQYF. In DNA form, the CDR3 reads TGTGCCAGCACCCCCGCTGGGGGGGGCAACACAGATACGCAGTATTTT.

The rearrangement links TRBV7-9 to TRBJ1-2; 9 bases match TRBD1. The ends lost 1 base at V and 8 bases at J; junction bases unmatched: 8. Germline CDR1 is SEHNR and CDR2 is FQNEAQ (reference sequence). CDR3 length: 15 residues. The DNA for the CDR3 is TGTGCCAGCAGCTTAGACTCGGGACAGGGTAGAGGCTACACCTTC. Protein sequence: CASSLDSGQGRGYTF.